This TCR beta chain was observed in a study of T cells in Graves' hyperthyroidism and ophthalmopathy. RNA transcripts gave rise to amplified TCR beta CDR3 regions. In the first-round RT-PCR of the TCR CDR3, the HTBI primer set was used. TCRdb re-analysed the multiplex PCR reads in MiXCR, keeping a single row per CDR3 protein. This table holds roughly 710,000 distinct CDR3 sequences, roughly a third found once. Study results and limitations: Also found in blood were most expanded thyroid clonotypes above 0.001.

This clonotype was recorded at least ten times. Its target is unknown. V shed 4 bases, J shed 2 bases, and the junction held 7 bases outside the gene matches. The length of the CDR3 is 16 residues. The source material was blood. This chain connects TRBV12-3 or TRBV12-4 to TRBJ1-5, with TRBD1 matching 8 bases. The source of this sequence is a woman between 40 and 50 years old with Graves' hyperthyroidism. The CDR3: CASSSNGQGGNQPQHF. DNA of the CDR3: TGTGCCAGCAGTTCAAACGGACAGGGAGGCAATCAGCCCCAGCATTTT.